There are a few counts of the clone carrying this TCR beta chain. This sample also contains other DNA sequences that code for the same CDR3. The sample belongs to a study of shared clonotypes between healthy human individuals. The wider study: A couple of women and a few men aged 18 to 49 served as donors.

This CDR3 is 14 amino acids long. Germline CDR1 MDHEN, CDR2 SYDVKM. Trimming removed 2 bases from V and 0 bases from J, with 2 bases in between. Assay: immunoSEQ multiplex PCR; the TCRdb copy retains only in-frame clones and omits some. The table has about 1 million clones, about 74% seen once. The sample was memory CD4+ T cells sorted from blood. Noted subset: CD45RA-negative fraction. This TCR came from a man aged 18 to 30 in good health. This chain links TRBV28 with TRBJ2-6; D is undetermined. The CDR3 bases are TGTGCCAGCAGTTTAAGCTCTGGGGCCAACGTCCTGACTTTC. Encoded protein: CASSLSSGANVLTF.